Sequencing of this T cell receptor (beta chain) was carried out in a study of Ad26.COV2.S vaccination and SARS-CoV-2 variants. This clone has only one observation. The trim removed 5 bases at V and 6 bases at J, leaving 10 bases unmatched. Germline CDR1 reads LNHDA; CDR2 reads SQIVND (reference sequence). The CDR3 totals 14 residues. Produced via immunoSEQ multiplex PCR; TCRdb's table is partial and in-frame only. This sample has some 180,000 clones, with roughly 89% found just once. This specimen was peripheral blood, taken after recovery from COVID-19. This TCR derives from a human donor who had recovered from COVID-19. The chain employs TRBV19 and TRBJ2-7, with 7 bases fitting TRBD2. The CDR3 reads CASSGGGLGLEQYF. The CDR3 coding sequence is TGTGCCAGTAGTGGGGGAGGGCTTGGTCTCGAGCAGTACTTC.